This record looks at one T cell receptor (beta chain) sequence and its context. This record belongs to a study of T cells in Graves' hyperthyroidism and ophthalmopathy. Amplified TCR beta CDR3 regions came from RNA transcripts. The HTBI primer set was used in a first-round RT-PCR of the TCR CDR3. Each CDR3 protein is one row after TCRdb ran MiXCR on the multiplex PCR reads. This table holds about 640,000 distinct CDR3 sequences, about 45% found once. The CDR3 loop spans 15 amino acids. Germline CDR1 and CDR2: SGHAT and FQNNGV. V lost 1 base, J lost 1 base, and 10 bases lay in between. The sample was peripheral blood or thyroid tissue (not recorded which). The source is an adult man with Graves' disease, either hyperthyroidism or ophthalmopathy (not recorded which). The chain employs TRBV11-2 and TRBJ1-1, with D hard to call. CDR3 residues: CASSLGLQPNTEAFF. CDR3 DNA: TGTGCCAGCAGCTTAGGACTACAGCCGAACACTGAAGCTTTCTTT.